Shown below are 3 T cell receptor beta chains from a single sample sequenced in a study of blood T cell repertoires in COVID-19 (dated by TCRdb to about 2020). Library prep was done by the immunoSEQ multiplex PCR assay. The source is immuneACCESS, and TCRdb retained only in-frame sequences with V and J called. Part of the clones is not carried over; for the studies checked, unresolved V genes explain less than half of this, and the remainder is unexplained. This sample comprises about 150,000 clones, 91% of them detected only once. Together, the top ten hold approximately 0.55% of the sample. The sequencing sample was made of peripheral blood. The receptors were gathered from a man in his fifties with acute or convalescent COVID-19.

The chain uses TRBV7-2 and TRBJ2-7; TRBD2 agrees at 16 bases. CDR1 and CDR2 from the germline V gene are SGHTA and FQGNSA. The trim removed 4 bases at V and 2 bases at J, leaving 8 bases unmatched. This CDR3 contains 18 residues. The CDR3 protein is CASSSLGTSGREPYEQYF. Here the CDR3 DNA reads TGTGCCAGCAGCTCACTAGGGACTAGCGGGAGGGAGCCCTACGAGCAGTACTTC.

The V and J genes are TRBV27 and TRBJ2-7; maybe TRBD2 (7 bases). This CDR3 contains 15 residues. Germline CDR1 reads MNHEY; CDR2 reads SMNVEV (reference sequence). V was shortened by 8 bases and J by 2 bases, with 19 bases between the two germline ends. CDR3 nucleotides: TGTGCCAGCCACCAGACAGGAAGCGGGACCTACGAGCAGTACTTC. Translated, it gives CASHQTGSGTYEQYF.

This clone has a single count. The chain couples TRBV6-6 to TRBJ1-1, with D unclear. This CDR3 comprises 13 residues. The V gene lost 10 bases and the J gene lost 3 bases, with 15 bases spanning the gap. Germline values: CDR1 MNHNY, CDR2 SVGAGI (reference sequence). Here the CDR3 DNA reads TGTGCCACCCTGGAGGGCGGATACACTGAAGCTTTCTTT. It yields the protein CATLEGGYTEAFF.